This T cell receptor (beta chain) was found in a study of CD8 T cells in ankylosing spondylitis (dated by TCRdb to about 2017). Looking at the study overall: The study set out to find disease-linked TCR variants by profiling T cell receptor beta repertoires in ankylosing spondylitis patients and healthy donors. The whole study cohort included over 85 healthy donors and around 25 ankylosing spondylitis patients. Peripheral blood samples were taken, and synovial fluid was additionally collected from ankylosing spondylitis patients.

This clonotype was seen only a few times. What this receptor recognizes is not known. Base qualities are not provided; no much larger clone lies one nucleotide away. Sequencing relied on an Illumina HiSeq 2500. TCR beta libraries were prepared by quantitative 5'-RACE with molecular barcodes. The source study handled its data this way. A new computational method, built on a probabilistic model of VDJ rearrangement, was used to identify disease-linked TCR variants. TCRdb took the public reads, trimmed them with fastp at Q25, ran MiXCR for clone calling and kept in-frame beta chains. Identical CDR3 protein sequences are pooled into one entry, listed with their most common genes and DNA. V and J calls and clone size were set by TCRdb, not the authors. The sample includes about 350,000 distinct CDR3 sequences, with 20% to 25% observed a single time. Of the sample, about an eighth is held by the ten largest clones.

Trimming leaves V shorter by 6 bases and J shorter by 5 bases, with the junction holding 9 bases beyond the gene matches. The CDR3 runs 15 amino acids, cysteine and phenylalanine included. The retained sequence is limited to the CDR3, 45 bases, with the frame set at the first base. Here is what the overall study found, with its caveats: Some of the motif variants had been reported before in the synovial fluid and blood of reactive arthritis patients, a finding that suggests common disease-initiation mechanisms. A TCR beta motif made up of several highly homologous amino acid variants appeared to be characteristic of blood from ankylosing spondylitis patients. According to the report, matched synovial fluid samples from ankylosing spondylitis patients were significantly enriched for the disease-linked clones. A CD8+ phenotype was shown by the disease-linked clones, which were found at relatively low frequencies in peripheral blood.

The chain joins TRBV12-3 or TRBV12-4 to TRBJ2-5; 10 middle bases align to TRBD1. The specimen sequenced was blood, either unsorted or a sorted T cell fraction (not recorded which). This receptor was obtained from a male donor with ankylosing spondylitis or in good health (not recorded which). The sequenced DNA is TGTGCCAGCAGAGCGACAGGGGGCGCAGGGGAGACCCAGTACTTC. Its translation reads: CASRATGGAGETQYF.